This T cell receptor beta chain was captured by sequencing in a study of blood T cell repertoires in COVID-19. Study at large: Specimens from acute and convalescent COVID-19 originated in the United States, Italy and Spain. Nucleic acid was either cDNA or gDNA, and it came from T cells, B-cell-depleted T cells, or PBMCs.

The CDR3 is 15 amino acids. Germline CDR1 reads MDHEN; CDR2 reads SYDVKM. J lost 4 bases, V lost 2 bases, and 7 bases had no gene match. Per the original methods: Amplifying reference gene primers gave estimates of nucleated cell counts. Measured with immunoSEQ multiplex PCR; TCRdb has only the in-frame clones, and not every one. Clonal size and the V and J genes are those of that table, whereas D and trimming came from the DNA. The data show approximately 230,000 clones, about 86% seen once. This chain joins TRBV28 and TRBJ1-2; 7 bases agree with TRBD1. This TCR derives from a man older than 75 with acute or convalescent COVID-19. Sequenced: peripheral blood. This CDR3 is CASSLPTGAPYGYTF. The DNA of the CDR3 is TGTGCCAGCAGTTTACCTACAGGGGCTCCCTATGGCTACACCTTC.